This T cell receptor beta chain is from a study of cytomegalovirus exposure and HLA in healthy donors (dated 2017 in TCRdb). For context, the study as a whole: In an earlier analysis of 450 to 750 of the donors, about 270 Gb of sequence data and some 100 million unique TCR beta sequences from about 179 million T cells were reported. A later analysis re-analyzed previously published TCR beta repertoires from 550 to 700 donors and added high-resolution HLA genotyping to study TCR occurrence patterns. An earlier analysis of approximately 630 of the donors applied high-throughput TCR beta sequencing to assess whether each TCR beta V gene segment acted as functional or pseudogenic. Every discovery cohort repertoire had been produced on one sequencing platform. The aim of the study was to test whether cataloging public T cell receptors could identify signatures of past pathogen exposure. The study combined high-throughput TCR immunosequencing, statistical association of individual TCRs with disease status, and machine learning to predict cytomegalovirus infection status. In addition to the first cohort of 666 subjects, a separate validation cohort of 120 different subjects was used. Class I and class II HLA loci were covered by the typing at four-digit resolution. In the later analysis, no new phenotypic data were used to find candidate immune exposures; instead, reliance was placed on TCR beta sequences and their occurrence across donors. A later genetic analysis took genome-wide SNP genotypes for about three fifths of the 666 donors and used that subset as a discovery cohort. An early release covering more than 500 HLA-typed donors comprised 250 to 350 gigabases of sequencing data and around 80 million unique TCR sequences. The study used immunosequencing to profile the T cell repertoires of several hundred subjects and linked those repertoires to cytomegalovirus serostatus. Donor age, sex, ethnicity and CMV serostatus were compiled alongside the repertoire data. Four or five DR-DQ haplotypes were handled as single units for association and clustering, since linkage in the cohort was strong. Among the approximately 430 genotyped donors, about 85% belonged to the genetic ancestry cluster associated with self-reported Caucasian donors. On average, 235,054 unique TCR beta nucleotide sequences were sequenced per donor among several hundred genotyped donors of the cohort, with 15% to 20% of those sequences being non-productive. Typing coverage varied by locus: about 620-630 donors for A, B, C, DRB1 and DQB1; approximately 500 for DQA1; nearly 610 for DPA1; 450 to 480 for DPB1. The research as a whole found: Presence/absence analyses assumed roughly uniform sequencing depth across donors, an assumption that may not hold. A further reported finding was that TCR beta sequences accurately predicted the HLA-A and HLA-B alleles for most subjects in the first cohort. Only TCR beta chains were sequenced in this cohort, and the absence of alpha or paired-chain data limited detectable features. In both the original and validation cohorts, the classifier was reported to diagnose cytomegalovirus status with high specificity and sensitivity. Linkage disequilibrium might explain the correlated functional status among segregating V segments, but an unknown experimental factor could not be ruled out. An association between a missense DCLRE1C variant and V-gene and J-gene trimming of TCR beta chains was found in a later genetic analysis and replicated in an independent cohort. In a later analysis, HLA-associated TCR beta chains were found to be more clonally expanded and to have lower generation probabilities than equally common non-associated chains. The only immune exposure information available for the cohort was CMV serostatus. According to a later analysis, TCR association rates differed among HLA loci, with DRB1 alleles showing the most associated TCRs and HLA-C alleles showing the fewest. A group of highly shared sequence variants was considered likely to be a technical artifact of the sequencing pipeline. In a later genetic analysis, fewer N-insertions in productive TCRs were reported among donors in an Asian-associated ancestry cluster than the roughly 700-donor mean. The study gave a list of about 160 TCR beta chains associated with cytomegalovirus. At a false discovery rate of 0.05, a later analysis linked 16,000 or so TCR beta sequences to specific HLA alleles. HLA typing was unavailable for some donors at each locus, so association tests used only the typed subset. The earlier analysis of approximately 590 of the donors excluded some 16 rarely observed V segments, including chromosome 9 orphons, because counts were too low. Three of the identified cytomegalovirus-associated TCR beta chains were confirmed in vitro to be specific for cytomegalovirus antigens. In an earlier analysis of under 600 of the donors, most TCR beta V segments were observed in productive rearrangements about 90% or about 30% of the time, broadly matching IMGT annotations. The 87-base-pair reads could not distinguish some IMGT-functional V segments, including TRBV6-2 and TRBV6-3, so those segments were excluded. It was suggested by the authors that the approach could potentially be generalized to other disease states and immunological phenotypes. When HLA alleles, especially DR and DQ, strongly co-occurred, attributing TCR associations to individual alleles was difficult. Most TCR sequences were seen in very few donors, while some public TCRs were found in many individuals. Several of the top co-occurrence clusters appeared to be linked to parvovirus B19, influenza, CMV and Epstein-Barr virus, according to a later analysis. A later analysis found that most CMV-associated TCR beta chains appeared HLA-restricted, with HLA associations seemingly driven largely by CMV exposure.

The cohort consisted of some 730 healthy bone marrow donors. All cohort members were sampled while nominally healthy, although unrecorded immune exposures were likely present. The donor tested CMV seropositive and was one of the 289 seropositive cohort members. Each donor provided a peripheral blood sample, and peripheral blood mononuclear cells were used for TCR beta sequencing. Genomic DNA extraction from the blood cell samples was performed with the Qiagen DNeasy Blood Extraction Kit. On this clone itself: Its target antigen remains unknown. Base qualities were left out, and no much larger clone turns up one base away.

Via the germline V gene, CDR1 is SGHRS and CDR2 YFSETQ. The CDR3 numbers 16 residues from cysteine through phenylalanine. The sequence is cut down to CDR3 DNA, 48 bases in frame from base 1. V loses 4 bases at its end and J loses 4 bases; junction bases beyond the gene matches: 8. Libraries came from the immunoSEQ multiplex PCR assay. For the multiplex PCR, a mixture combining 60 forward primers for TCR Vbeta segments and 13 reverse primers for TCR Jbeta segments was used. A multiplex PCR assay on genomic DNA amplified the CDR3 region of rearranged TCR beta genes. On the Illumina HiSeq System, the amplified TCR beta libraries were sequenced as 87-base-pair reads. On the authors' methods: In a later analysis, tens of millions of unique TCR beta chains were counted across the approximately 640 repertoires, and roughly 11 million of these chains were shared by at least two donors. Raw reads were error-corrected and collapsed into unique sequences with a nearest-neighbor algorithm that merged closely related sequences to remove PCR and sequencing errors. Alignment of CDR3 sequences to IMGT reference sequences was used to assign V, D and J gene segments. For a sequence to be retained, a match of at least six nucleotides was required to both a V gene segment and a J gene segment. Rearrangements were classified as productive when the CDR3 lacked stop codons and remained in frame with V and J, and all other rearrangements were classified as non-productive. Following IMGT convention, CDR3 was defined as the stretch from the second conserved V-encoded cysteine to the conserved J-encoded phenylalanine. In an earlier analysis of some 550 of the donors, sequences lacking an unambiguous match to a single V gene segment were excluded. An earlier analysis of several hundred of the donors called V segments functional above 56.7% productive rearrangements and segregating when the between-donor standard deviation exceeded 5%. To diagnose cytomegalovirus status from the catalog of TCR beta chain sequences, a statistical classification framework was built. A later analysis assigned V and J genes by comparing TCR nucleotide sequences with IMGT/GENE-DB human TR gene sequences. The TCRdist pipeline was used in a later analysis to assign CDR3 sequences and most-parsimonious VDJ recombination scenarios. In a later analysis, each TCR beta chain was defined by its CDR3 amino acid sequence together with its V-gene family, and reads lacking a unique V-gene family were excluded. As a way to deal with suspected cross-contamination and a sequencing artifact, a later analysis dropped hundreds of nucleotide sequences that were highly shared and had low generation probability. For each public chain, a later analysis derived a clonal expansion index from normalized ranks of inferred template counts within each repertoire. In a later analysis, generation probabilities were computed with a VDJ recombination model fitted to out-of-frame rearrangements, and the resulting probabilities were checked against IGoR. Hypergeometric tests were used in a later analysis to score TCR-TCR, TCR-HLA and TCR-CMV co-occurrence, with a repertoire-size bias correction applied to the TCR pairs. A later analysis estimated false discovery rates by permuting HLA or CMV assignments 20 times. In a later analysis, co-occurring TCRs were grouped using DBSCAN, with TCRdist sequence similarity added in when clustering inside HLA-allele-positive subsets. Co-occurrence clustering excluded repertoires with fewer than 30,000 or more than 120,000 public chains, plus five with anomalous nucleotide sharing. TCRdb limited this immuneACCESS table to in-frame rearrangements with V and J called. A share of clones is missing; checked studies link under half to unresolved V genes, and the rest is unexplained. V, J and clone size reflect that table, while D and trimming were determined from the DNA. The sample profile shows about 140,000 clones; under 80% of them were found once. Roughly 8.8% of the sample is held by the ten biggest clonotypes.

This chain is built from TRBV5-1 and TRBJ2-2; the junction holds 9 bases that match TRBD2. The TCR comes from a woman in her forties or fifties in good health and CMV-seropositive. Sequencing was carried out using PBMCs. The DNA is TGCGCCAGCAGCGGAAATAGCGGGGGACGCACCGGGGAGCTGTTTTTT. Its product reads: CASSGNSGGRTGELFF.